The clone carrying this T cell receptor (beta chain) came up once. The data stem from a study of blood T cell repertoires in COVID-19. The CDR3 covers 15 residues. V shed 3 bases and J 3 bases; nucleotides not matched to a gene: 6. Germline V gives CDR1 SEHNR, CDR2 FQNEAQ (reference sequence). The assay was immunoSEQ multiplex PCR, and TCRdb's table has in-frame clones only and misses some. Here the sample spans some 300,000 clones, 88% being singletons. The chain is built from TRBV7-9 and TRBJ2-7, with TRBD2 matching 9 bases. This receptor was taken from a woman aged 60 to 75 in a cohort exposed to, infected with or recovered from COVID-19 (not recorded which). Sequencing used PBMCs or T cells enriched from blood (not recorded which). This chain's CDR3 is CASSFSGRKDYEQYF. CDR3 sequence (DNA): TGTGCCAGCAGCTTTAGCGGGAGAAAGGACTACGAGCAGTACTTC.